Shown below are 30 T cell receptor beta chains from a single sample sequenced in a study of blood T cell repertoires in COVID-19. Clones were sequenced by immunoSEQ multiplex PCR, and TCRdb holds only the in-frame ones, with some missing. Of some 10,000 clones detected, approximately 88% appear once; the ten largest clones hold approximately 11%. The specimen was peripheral blood. The receptors stem from a human donor in a cohort sampled during active COVID-19.

The chain uses TRBV4-1 and TRBJ2-1; D is unclear. Germline CDR1 is MGHRA and CDR2 is YSYEKL. Deletions cut 2 bases from V and 3 bases from J, with 5 bases between. There are 13 residues in the CDR3. The CDR3 protein is CASSQTDYNEQFF. For the CDR3, the DNA is TGCGCCAGCAGCCAAACTGACTACAATGAGCAGTTCTTC.

The chain carries TRBV7-6 and TRBJ1-4; TRBD1 is a possible D gene (6 bases). V was clipped by 5 bases and J by 5 bases, with 15 bases between them. Germline V gene sequence: CDR1 SGHVS, CDR2 FNYEAQ. The CDR3 covers 15 residues. CDR3 in amino acids: CASSPFRTENEKLFF. CDR3 sequence (DNA): TGTGCCAGCAGCCCATTTAGGACAGAGAATGAAAAACTGTTTTTT.

The chain recombines TRBV11-1 with TRBJ2-1, with 9 bases identical to TRBD1. The V and J ends lost 5 bases and 6 bases, in that order; junction bases with no gene match: 8. The CDR3 extends over 15 amino acids. The germline V gene encodes CDR1 SGHAT and CDR2 FQDESV (reference sequence). CDR3 amino acids: CASSTGQGPGNEQFF. CDR3 bases: TGTGCCAGCAGCACGGGACAGGGACCGGGCAATGAGCAGTTCTTC.

The J gene is TRBJ2-1, the V gene TRBV6-1, with TRBD2 matching 12 bases. The CDR3 consists of 15 residues. Trimming took 2 bases from V and 4 from J; bases not matched to a gene: 0. Germline V CDR1 and CDR2: MNHNS, SASEGT. CDR3 amino acids: CASSELAGGYNEQFF. In DNA, the CDR3 is TGTGCCAGCAGTGAACTAGCGGGGGGGTACAATGAGCAGTTCTTC.

The CDR3 is CSATDLGLAGGRGEQFF. The DNA for the CDR3 is TGCAGTGCTACTGACCTGGGACTAGCGGGGGGGCGTGGTGAGCAGTTCTTC. The chain carries TRBV20-1 and TRBJ2-1; 16 bases agree with TRBD2. The CDR3 loop spans 17 amino acids. Trimming cost V 4 bases and J 9 bases; bases outside gene matches: 12. Germline lookup yields CDR1 DFQATT and CDR2 SNEGSKA (reference sequence).

The chain recombines TRBV11-2 with TRBJ1-2, with unresolved D. This CDR3 spans 14 amino acids. Trimming left V 4 bases short and J 4 bases short, with 13 bases between. CDR1 is SGHAT, CDR2 FQNNGV, per germline. The CDR3 reads CASSSPRVFYGYTF. CDR3 in DNA: TGTGCCAGCAGCTCCCCGAGGGTGTTCTATGGCTACACCTTC.

The rearrangement joins TRBV6-2 or TRBV6-3 to TRBJ2-7, with D uncertain. With 5 bases removed from V and 0 bases from J, the gap between germline ends came to 2 bases. The CDR3 runs 11 residues. CDR1 and CDR2 (germline): MNHEY, SVGEGT. The CDR3 sequence: CASSRSYEQYF. In DNA, the CDR3 is TGTGCCAGCAGTCGCTCCTACGAGCAGTACTTC.

V and J are TRBV11-2 and TRBJ2-7; 10 positions match TRBD1. The CDR3 spans 14 residues. Germline values: CDR1 SGHAT, CDR2 FQNNGV. V trimming: 0 bases; J trimming: 5 bases; junction bases outside the gene matches: 1. The CDR3 sequence is CASSLEGTGDEQYF. The CDR3 nucleotides read TGTGCCAGCAGCTTAGAAGGGACAGGGGACGAGCAGTACTTC.

The chain links TRBV9 to TRBJ2-7; 11 bases match TRBD1. Losses at the gene ends were 7 bases for V and 6 bases for J; bases not matched to a gene: 3. The CDR3 spans 12 residues. In germline, CDR1 is SGDLS, CDR2 YYNGEE. This CDR3 is CASAGTGGEQYF. The CDR3 nucleotides are TGTGCCAGCGCCGGGACAGGGGGCGAGCAGTACTTC. Using reference TRBV9 and TRBJ2-7 for the parts outside the CDR3, the full variable domain is DSGVTQTPKHLITATGQRVTLRCSPRSGDLSVYWYQQSLDQGLQFLIQYYNGEERAKGNILERFSAQQFPDLHSELNLSSLELGDSALYFCASAGTGGEQYFGPGTRLTVT.

This sequence joins TRBV29-1 and TRBJ1-5, with a possible D match to TRBD1 (6 bases). Germline V gene lookup returns CDR1 SQVTM and CDR2 ANQGSEA. Between the trimmed V and J ends, which lost 5 bases and 3 bases, there was a span of 11 bases. The CDR3 totals 13 residues. The CDR3 DNA sequence: TGCAGCGTTTCGGACAGAGACAATCAGCCCCAGCATTTT. This translates into CSVSDRDNQPQHF.

Here the CDR3 reads CASSHHRDRNEKLFF. In DNA form, the CDR3 reads TGTGCCAGCAGCCACCACCGGGACAGAAATGAAAAACTGTTTTTT. The V call is TRBV7-8, the J call TRBJ1-4; TRBD1 agrees at 7 bases. Germline CDR1 SGHVS, CDR2 FQNEAQ. This CDR3 comprises 15 residues. Trimming at V came to 5 bases and at J to 5 bases, leaving 8 bases not matched to a gene.

A single count supports this clone. The chain employs TRBV11-2 and TRBJ2-4; D is perhaps TRBD2 (6 bases). There are 15 residues in the CDR3. Looked up from germline, CDR1 is SGHAT and CDR2 is FQNNGV. With 4 bases removed from V and 2 bases from J, the gap between germline ends came to 12 bases. CDR3 region: CASSSSRGSKNIQYF. The CDR3 region has the DNA TGTGCCAGCAGCTCTTCGCGGGGCTCCAAAAACATTCAGTACTTC.

This clone is a singleton in its sample. The chain recombines TRBV4-1 with TRBJ1-5, with 8 bases that match TRBD1. Germline V gene lookup returns CDR1 MGHRA and CDR2 YSYEKL. The CDR3 length is 17 residues. With 0 bases clipped from V and 2 bases from J, the junction kept 6 bases outside the gene matches. The CDR3 protein is CASSQEGQVPGNQPQHF. The CDR3 nucleotides read TGCGCCAGCAGCCAAGAGGGACAGGTTCCTGGCAATCAGCCCCAGCATTTT.

This chain uses TRBV2 with TRBJ2-5, with 9 nucleotides matching TRBD1. Germline V gives CDR1 SNHLY, CDR2 FYNNEI. The V and J ends lost 7 bases and 5 bases, in that order; junction bases with no gene match: 2. The CDR3 sequence is 12 residues long. The CDR3 spells CASKGQGETQYF. CDR3 nucleotide sequence: TGTGCCAGCAAGGGACAGGGTGAGACCCAGTACTTC. Based on the CDR3 plus reference TRBV2 and TRBJ2-5, the full variable domain is EPEVTQTPSHQVTQMGQEVILRCVPISNHLYFYWYRQILGQKVEFLVSFYNNEISEKSEIFDDQFSVERPDGSNFTLKIRSTKLEDSAMYFCASKGQGETQYFGPGTRLLVL.

V and J are TRBV7-6 and TRBJ2-1; the D gene is possibly TRBD1 (5 bases). The CDR3 has 16 amino acids. The V and J ends lost 2 bases and 3 bases respectively, with 14 bases between them. Looked up from germline, CDR1 is SGHVS and CDR2 is FNYEAQ. The CDR3 nucleotides are TGTGCCAGCAGCTTACGTTTAACAGGCCACTACAATGAGCAGTTCTTC. Amino acid sequence: CASSLRLTGHYNEQFF. Looking up the rest from reference TRBV7-6 and TRBJ2-1 gives the full variable domain: GAGVSQSPRYKVTKRGQDVALRCDPISGHVSLYWYRQALGQGPEFLTYFNYEAQQDKSGLPNDRFSAERPEGSISTLTIQRTEQRDSAMYRCASSLRLTGHYNEQFFGPGTRLTVL.

The rearrangement joins TRBV6-5 to TRBJ1-6; TRBD1 aligns across 9 bases. V shed 5 bases, J shed 9 bases, and the junction held 8 bases outside the gene matches. The CDR3 spans 15 residues. Per the germline V gene, CDR1 is MNHEY and CDR2 is SVGAGI. CDR3 nucleotide sequence: TGTGCCAGCAGTAAGACAGGGGGAGAAGGTTCACCCCTCCACTTT. Translating gives CASSKTGGEGSPLHF.

The chain carries TRBV2 and TRBJ2-1; D unclear. V lost 11 bases and J 4 bases, leaving 9 bases between the germline ends. The CDR3 is made up of 11 amino acids. Germline CDR1 is SNHLY and CDR2 is FYNNEI. The CDR3, as DNA: TGTGCCGGATCAGGATACAATGAGCAGTTCTTC. Amino acid sequence: CAGSGYNEQFF.

The CDR3 nucleotides are TGCGCCAGCAGCAGGGGGGGAGACCGGGAGACCCAGTACTTC. This codes for CASSRGGDRETQYF. The rearrangement uses TRBV4-3 and TRBJ2-5, with a tentative D call TRBD2 (7 bases). The CDR3 loop spans 14 amino acids. Germline CDR1 LGHNA, CDR2 YSLEER. Trimming removed 5 bases from V and 5 bases from J, with 15 bases in between.

The chain links TRBV24-1 to TRBJ2-3; D not resolved. Germline-derived CDR1 and CDR2 are KGHDR and SFDVKD. CDR3 length: 11 amino acids. The V and J ends lost 5 bases and 5 bases respectively, with 4 bases between them. CDR3 region: CATSVRDTQYF. The DNA of the CDR3 is TGTGCCACCAGTGTTAGAGATACGCAGTATTTT.

V and J are TRBV27 and TRBJ1-2, with D perhaps TRBD1 (6 bases). Per germline, CDR1 MNHEY and CDR2 SMNVEV (reference sequence). Between the trimmed V and J ends, which lost 5 bases and 1 base, there was a span of 11 bases. The CDR3 runs to 14 residues. The CDR3 sequence: CASSPRGRNYGYTF. CDR3 in DNA: TGTGCCAGCAGTCCCAGGGGTCGTAACTATGGCTACACCTTC.

The rearrangement uses TRBV5-6 and TRBJ2-5, with a tentative D call TRBD2 (6 bases). Germline V lookup: CDR1 SGHDT, CDR2 YYEEEE. V dropped 3 bases and J dropped 5 bases, with 14 bases sitting between them. There are 14 residues in the CDR3. The CDR3 sequence: CASSSLRGGETQYF. DNA for the CDR3: TGTGCCAGCAGCTCTTTGCGGGGCGGGGAGACCCAGTACTTC.

This chain uses TRBV6-7 with TRBJ2-1; 9 bases map to TRBD1. TRBV6-7 is identified as an open reading frame with a role that is uncertain. V was clipped by 0 bases and J by 1 base; unmatched bases: 19. This CDR3 spans 22 amino acids. The CDR3 coding sequence is TGTGCCAGCAGTTACTCGTATCGCCGGGACAGGGCCAGGCGTCGATCCTACAATGAGCAGTTCTTC. This translates into CASSYSYRRDRARRRSYNEQFF.

J is TRBJ1-1 and V is TRBV7-2, with D perhaps matching TRBD1 (6 bases). The CDR3 covers 17 residues. CDR1 is SGHTA, CDR2 FQGNSA, per germline. The V gene lost 2 bases and the J gene lost 4 bases, with 20 bases spanning the gap. The CDR3 nucleotides are TGTGCCAGCAGCTTAAACCCTCCCAATTACAGGGTCACTGAAGCTTTCTTT. Residues: CASSLNPPNYRVTEAFF.

This chain links TRBV10-3 with TRBJ2-7; 11 bases match TRBD2. The V segment lost 10 bases and the J segment 2 bases; nucleotides outside the gene matches: 4. The CDR3 has 13 amino acids. The germline CDR1 and CDR2 sequences are ENHRY and SYGVKD. Written as DNA, the CDR3 is TGTGCCACCGTAGCGGGGGGGCCCTACGAGCAGTACTTC. Protein sequence: CATVAGGPYEQYF.

In its sample, this clone was seen a few times. The rearrangement uses TRBV2 and TRBJ2-7; 7 bases line up with TRBD1. Germline CDR1 reads SNHLY; CDR2 reads FYNNEI. V trimming: 5 bases; J trimming: 0 bases; junction bases outside the gene matches: 7. The CDR3 is 15 residues long. The CDR3 region has the DNA TGTGCCAGCAGTTTACCCGGGACAGCCTCCTACGAGCAGTACTTC. This codes for CASSLPGTASYEQYF.

This sequence joins TRBV2 and TRBJ1-2; 7 bases are a match to TRBD1. This CDR3 has 15 residues. Germline CDR1 SNHLY, CDR2 FYNNEI. Losses at the gene ends were 7 bases for V and 0 bases for J; bases not matched to a gene: 8. The CDR3 loop reads CASTWDSTTNYGYTF. As DNA, the CDR3 is TGTGCCAGCACCTGGGACAGCACTACTAACTATGGCTACACCTTC.

The J gene is TRBJ2-1, the V gene TRBV6-4; 11 nucleotides agree with TRBD2. There are 15 residues in the CDR3. Trimming took 4 bases from V and 8 from J; bases not matched to a gene: 7. Germline V lookup: CDR1 MRHNA, CDR2 SNTAGT. The CDR3 DNA follows: TGTGCCAGCAGTGTAGCGGGGGGGCGTTCCGATGAGCAGTTCTTC. Amino acid sequence: CASSVAGGRSDEQFF.

The CDR3 reads CASSLDRGYADTQYF. The DNA for the CDR3 is TGTGCCAGCAGCTTGGACAGGGGATATGCAGATACGCAGTATTTT. The J gene is TRBJ2-3, the V gene TRBV7-8, with 9 bases identical to TRBD1. J was trimmed by 4 bases and V by 3 bases; bases with no gene match: 5. CDR3 length: 15 amino acids. The germline CDR1 and CDR2 sequences are SGHVS and FQNEAQ.

The V gene is TRBV4-3, the J gene TRBJ2-7; possibly TRBD2 for D (6 bases). V was shortened by 4 bases and J by 1 base, with 11 bases between the two germline ends. The CDR3 has 14 amino acids. Germline lookup yields CDR1 LGHNA and CDR2 YSLEER. The CDR3 loop reads CASSPVGGSYEQYF. The CDR3 nucleotides are TGCGCCAGCAGCCCAGTCGGAGGGTCCTACGAGCAGTACTTC.

The chain employs TRBV4-1 and TRBJ2-7; tentatively, D is TRBD1 (5 bases). The germline V gene encodes CDR1 MGHRA and CDR2 YSYEKL. Trimming stripped 0 bases from V and 6 bases from J, with 15 bases between. This CDR3 has 15 residues. CDR3 DNA: TGCGCCAGCAGCCAAGAGCTTGGTGCAGGGATCGAGCAGTACTTC. Protein: CASSQELGAGIEQYF.